The clone carrying this TCR beta chain was recorded at least ten times. Germline V gives CDR1 KGHSH, CDR2 LQKENI. The junction had 4 bases not matched to a gene; V was cut back by 4 bases and J by 9 bases. The CDR3 loop spans 14 amino acids. The protocol attached unique molecular identifiers to individual cDNA molecules. TCRdb analysed the 5' RACE reads with MiXCR anew, one entry per CDR3 protein. In the table there are more than 20,000 distinct CDR3 sequences, approximately 6% of which are singletons. This record belongs to a study of early T cells in non-severe SARS-CoV-2 infection. Background on the study: Sequenced bulk RNA came from whole blood that was unsorted, and chains were unpaired.

The receptor was isolated from an adult who was a healthcare worker with PCR-confirmed SARS-CoV-2 infection or an uninfected control (not recorded which). The gene calls are TRBV18 and TRBJ1-6, with TRBD1 matching 9 bases. The sample was whole blood. The CDR3 loop reads CASSRDREGSPLHF. The CDR3 DNA follows: TGTGCCAGCTCACGGGACAGGGAGGGTTCACCCCTCCACTTT.